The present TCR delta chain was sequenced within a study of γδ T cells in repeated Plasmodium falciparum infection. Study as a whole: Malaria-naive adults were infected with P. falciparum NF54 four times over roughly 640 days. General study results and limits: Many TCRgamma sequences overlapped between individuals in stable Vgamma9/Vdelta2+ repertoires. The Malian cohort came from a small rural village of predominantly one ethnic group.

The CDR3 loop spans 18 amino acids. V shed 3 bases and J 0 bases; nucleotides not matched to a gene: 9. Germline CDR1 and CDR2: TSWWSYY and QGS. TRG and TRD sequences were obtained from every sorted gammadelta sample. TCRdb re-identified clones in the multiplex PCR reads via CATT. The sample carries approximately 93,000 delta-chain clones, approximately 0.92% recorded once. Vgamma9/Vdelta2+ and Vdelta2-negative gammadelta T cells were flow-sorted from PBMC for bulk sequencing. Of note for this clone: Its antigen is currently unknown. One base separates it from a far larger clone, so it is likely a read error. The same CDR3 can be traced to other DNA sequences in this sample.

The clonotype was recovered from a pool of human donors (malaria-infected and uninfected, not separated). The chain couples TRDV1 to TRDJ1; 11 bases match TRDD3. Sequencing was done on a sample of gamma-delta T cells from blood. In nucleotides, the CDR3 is TGTGCTCTTGGGGAGCACTGGGGGATATTATCGTACACCGATAAACTCATCTTT. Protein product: CALGEHWGILSYTDKLIF.